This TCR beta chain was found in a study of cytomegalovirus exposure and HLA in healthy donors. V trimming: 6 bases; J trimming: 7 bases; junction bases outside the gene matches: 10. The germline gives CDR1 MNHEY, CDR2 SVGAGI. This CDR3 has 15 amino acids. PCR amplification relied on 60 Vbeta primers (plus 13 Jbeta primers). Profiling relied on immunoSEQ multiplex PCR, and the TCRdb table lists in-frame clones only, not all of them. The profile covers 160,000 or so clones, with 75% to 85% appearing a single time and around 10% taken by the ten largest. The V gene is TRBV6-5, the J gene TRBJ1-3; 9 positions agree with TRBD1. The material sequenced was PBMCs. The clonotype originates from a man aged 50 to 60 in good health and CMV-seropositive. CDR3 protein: CASRPTTGGGNTIYF. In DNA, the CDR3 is TGTGCCAGCAGGCCTACCACAGGGGGCGGGAACACCATATATTTT.